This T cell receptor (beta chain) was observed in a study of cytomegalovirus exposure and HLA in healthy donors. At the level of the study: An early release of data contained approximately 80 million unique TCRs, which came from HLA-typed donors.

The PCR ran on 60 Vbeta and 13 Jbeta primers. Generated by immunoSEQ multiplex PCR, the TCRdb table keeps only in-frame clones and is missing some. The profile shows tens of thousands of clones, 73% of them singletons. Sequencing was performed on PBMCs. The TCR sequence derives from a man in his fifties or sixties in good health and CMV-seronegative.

The CDR3: CASSRGSKGGPKFYGYTF. Written as DNA, the CDR3 is TGTGCCAGCAGTAGAGGTAGTAAGGGGGGGCCAAAGTTCTATGGCTACACCTTC. The chain links TRBV9 to TRBJ1-2; D perhaps matches TRBD1 (6 bases). CDR1 is SGDLS and CDR2 is YYNGEE in the germline V gene. The V gene lost 5 bases and the J gene lost 4 bases, with 27 bases spanning the gap. This CDR3 region has 18 residues.